Listed below are T cell receptor beta chains from one sample, sequenced in a study of CD8 T cells in Susac syndrome. One entry per CDR3 protein, called by TCRdb with MiXCR from the immunoSEQ multiplex PCR reads. The sample carries under 200,000 distinct CDR3 sequences, more than 95% recorded once. The specimen sequenced was CD4+ T cells from PBMCs. These receptors were obtained from a human donor with Susac syndrome. Both conserved end residues are part of each CDR3. The D gene is left open where the match is weak. Clone size is not always given. Where it is, it says once, few, many or a class for expanded clones.

abundance: few; j_gene: TRBJ1-2; v_gene: TRBV12-3/TRBV12-4; d_gene: -; CDR3nt: TGTGCCAGCAGTCAAGGCACCGGGGGGTATGGCTACACCTTC; CDR3aa: CASSQGTGGYGYTF
abundance: -; j_gene: TRBJ2-1; v_gene: TRBV30; d_gene: TRBD2; CDR3nt: TGTGCCTGGAGTGTACTCGGACTAGCGGGTGGGGAGCAGTTCTTC; CDR3aa: CAWSVLGLAGGEQFF
abundance: -; j_gene: TRBJ2-5; v_gene: TRBV7-2; d_gene: -; CDR3nt: TGTGCCAGCACCGTTCCCGGGGTCCGGGAGACCCAGTACTTC; CDR3aa: CASTVPGVRETQYF
abundance: -; j_gene: TRBJ2-1; v_gene: TRBV24-1; d_gene: TRBD2; CDR3nt: TGTGCCACCAGTGGGGCCCACAGCGGGAGGTCGAATGAGCAGTTCTTC; CDR3aa: CATSGAHSGRSNEQFF
abundance: -; j_gene: TRBJ2-3; v_gene: TRBV4-2; d_gene: TRBD2; CDR3nt: TGTGCCAGCAGGGGACTAGCGACCGATACGGATACGCAGTATTTT; CDR3aa: CASRGLATDTDTQYF
abundance: once; j_gene: TRBJ1-2; v_gene: TRBV29-1; d_gene: -; CDR3nt: TGCAGCGTTGAGCGGTCGGCTGGCTACACCTTC; CDR3aa: CSVERSAGYTF
abundance: once; j_gene: TRBJ2-6; v_gene: TRBV29-1; d_gene: TRBD2; CDR3nt: TGCAGCGTCGTACTAGCGGGGACCGACTCTGGGGCCAACGTCCTGACTTTC; CDR3aa: CSVVLAGTDSGANVLTF
abundance: -; j_gene: TRBJ1-4; v_gene: TRBV30; d_gene: -; CDR3nt: TGTGCCTGGACGCAGGGCGGAGAAAAACTGTTTTTT; CDR3aa: CAWTQGGEKLFF
abundance: -; j_gene: TRBJ1-5; v_gene: TRBV7-2; d_gene: TRBD1; CDR3nt: TGTGCCAGCAGCCTCCCGGGACAGCCTCTTGAGCCCCAGCATTTT; CDR3aa: CASSLPGQPLEPQHF
abundance: -; j_gene: TRBJ2-2; v_gene: TRBV18; d_gene: -; CDR3nt: TGTGCCAGCTCACCGGACTTGGCCGGGGAGCTGTTTTTT; CDR3aa: CASSPDLAGELFF
abundance: -; j_gene: TRBJ2-7; v_gene: TRBV6-2/TRBV6-3; d_gene: TRBD1; CDR3nt: TGTGCCAGCAGCTCCGGACAGGGGGTCTACGAGCAGTACTTC; CDR3aa: CASSSGQGVYEQYF
abundance: -; j_gene: TRBJ2-1; v_gene: TRBV2; d_gene: -; CDR3nt: TGTGCCAGCAGTGAACACCCTTACAATGAGCAGTTCTTC; CDR3aa: CASSEHPYNEQFF
abundance: once; j_gene: TRBJ2-7; v_gene: TRBV18; d_gene: TRBD2; CDR3nt: TGTGCCAGCTCCCCACCGGGCACTAGCGGGAGCCTAGAGCGGTACTTC; CDR3aa: CASSPPGTSGSLERYF
abundance: -; j_gene: TRBJ1-4; v_gene: TRBV12-3/TRBV12-4; d_gene: -; CDR3nt: TGTGCCAGCAGTCCCCGGGGAGAAAAACTGTTTTTT; CDR3aa: CASSPRGEKLFF
abundance: -; j_gene: TRBJ2-5; v_gene: TRBV5-6; d_gene: -; CDR3nt: TGTGCCAGCAGCTTTGGGGGGGCTTCAGAGACCCAGTACTTC; CDR3aa: CASSFGGASETQYF
abundance: -; j_gene: TRBJ1-1; v_gene: TRBV30; d_gene: -; CDR3nt: TGTGCCTGGAGCGAAGGATTGAACACTGAAGCTTTCTTT; CDR3aa: CAWSEGLNTEAFF
abundance: -; j_gene: TRBJ2-1; v_gene: TRBV29-1; d_gene: TRBD1; CDR3nt: TGCAGCGCGACGGGACAGCACTACAATGAGCAGTTCTTC; CDR3aa: CSATGQHYNEQFF
abundance: once; j_gene: TRBJ2-4; v_gene: TRBV29-1; d_gene: TRBD1; CDR3nt: TGCAGCGTTGGAGGGACAGGGAGGGACATTCAGTACTTC; CDR3aa: CSVGGTGRDIQYF
abundance: -; j_gene: TRBJ2-1; v_gene: TRBV9; d_gene: -; CDR3nt: TGTGCCAGCAGCGTAGTAGGGACTCCCTACGAGCAGTTCTTC; CDR3aa: CASSVVGTPYEQFF
abundance: -; j_gene: TRBJ2-7; v_gene: TRBV15; d_gene: -; CDR3nt: TGTGCCACCAAAGTGGGCACGGAAGACGAGCAGTACTTC; CDR3aa: CATKVGTEDEQYF
abundance: -; j_gene: TRBJ2-4; v_gene: TRBV7-9; d_gene: -; CDR3nt: TGTGCCAGCAGCTTAGGGCAACTTGGGGCCAAAAACATTCAGTACTTC; CDR3aa: CASSLGQLGAKNIQYF
abundance: -; j_gene: TRBJ2-4; v_gene: TRBV7-9; d_gene: -; CDR3nt: TGTGCCAGCAGCTTAGGAGACGAAGGTCTAGCCAAAAACATTCAGTACTTC; CDR3aa: CASSLGDEGLAKNIQYF
abundance: once; j_gene: TRBJ1-1; v_gene: TRBV30; d_gene: -; CDR3nt: TGTGCCTGGAGGTTTGTTATGAACACTGAAGCTTTCTTT; CDR3aa: CAWRFVMNTEAFF
abundance: -; j_gene: TRBJ2-5; v_gene: TRBV12-3/TRBV12-4; d_gene: -; CDR3nt: TGTGCCAGCAGGCCTCGGCAGGGGCCTTATGAGACCCAGTACTTC; CDR3aa: CASRPRQGPYETQYF
abundance: -; j_gene: TRBJ2-1; v_gene: TRBV4-3; d_gene: -; CDR3nt: TGCGCCAGCAGCGGGCTAACTGACAACAATGAGCAGTTCTTC; CDR3aa: CASSGLTDNNEQFF
abundance: -; j_gene: TRBJ1-1; v_gene: TRBV29-1; d_gene: -; CDR3nt: TGCAGCGTTGTGATTGGCGACAGTGCGGCTTTCTTT; CDR3aa: CSVVIGDSAAFF
abundance: -; j_gene: TRBJ2-1; v_gene: TRBV29-1; d_gene: TRBD2; CDR3nt: TGCAGCGGTAAAGCGGGGGGGAGGTACAATGAGCAGTTCTTC; CDR3aa: CSGKAGGRYNEQFF
abundance: -; j_gene: TRBJ1-1; v_gene: TRBV7-8; d_gene: -; CDR3nt: TGTGCCAGCACGACCCGCGCAGGGACCACTGAAGCTTTCTTT; CDR3aa: CASTTRAGTTEAFF
abundance: -; j_gene: TRBJ1-2; v_gene: TRBV20-1; d_gene: -; CDR3nt: TGCAGTGCGGAGCAGGTGCAGGGCCCCAACTATGGCTACACCTTC; CDR3aa: CSAEQVQGPNYGYTF
abundance: once; j_gene: TRBJ1-5; v_gene: TRBV6-6; d_gene: -; CDR3nt: TGTGCCAGCAGTTACTCTCTGGGGGTGGGTCAGCCCCAGCATTTT; CDR3aa: CASSYSLGVGQPQHF
abundance: once; j_gene: TRBJ2-4; v_gene: TRBV5-6; d_gene: TRBD2; CDR3nt: TGTGCCAGCAGCCACGGCCCAGCCACGATAGACCGGGAGGGTTGGGCCAAAAACATTCAGTACTTC; CDR3aa: CASSHGPATIDREGWAKNIQYF
abundance: -; j_gene: TRBJ2-7; v_gene: TRBV29-1; d_gene: -; CDR3nt: TGCAGCGTTCAGGTTTTTAAAAGGACTACCCCTTTCAGCGAGCAGTACTTC; CDR3aa: CSVQVFKRTTPFSEQYF
abundance: -; j_gene: TRBJ2-3; v_gene: TRBV19; d_gene: -; CDR3nt: TGTGCCAGTAGTATAAGTACCGCGGGGGATACGCAGTATTTT; CDR3aa: CASSISTAGDTQYF
abundance: -; j_gene: TRBJ2-1; v_gene: TRBV7-9; d_gene: TRBD2; CDR3nt: TGTGCCAGCAGCTTATCACTAGCGGGAAAGAATGAGCAGTTCTTC; CDR3aa: CASSLSLAGKNEQFF
abundance: -; j_gene: TRBJ2-1; v_gene: TRBV9; d_gene: -; CDR3nt: TGTGCCAGCAGCGCCTCAGGGGGGGGCTCCTACAATGAGCAGTTCTTC; CDR3aa: CASSASGGGSYNEQFF
abundance: -; j_gene: TRBJ2-7; v_gene: TRBV28; d_gene: -; CDR3nt: TGTGCCAGCAGTTCCCAGCCCTACGAGCAGTACTTC; CDR3aa: CASSSQPYEQYF
abundance: -; j_gene: TRBJ2-5; v_gene: TRBV2; d_gene: -; CDR3nt: TGTGCCAGCAGTGAAGCACGGGGTAAAGAGACCCAGTACTTC; CDR3aa: CASSEARGKETQYF
abundance: -; j_gene: TRBJ1-2; v_gene: TRBV5-4; d_gene: TRBD1; CDR3nt: TGTGCCAGCAGCTCAGGACAGGAACAACCATACTATGGCTACACCTTC; CDR3aa: CASSSGQEQPYYGYTF
abundance: -; j_gene: TRBJ1-1; v_gene: TRBV7-9; d_gene: -; CDR3nt: TGTGCCAGCAGCTTAGGGCAGCAAGCTTTCTTT; CDR3aa: CASSLGQQAFF
abundance: -; j_gene: TRBJ2-7; v_gene: TRBV30; d_gene: -; CDR3nt: TGTGCCTGGAGTAGGCTCGGACAGAACCGTCTTCAAGAGCAGTACTTC; CDR3aa: CAWSRLGQNRLQEQYF
abundance: -; j_gene: TRBJ1-4; v_gene: TRBV2; d_gene: TRBD1; CDR3nt: TGTGCCAGCAGGCCCGGGACAGGGGAGGAAAAACTGTTTTTT; CDR3aa: CASRPGTGEEKLFF
abundance: -; j_gene: TRBJ2-6; v_gene: TRBV9; d_gene: -; CDR3nt: TGTGCCAGCAGCGTAGTACCGGGTGGGGCCAACGTCCTGACTTTC; CDR3aa: CASSVVPGGANVLTF
abundance: once; j_gene: TRBJ2-3; v_gene: TRBV6-6; d_gene: -; CDR3nt: TGTGCCAGCAGTAGGACCGAACCTACGCAGTATTTT; CDR3aa: CASSRTEPTQYF
abundance: -; j_gene: TRBJ1-5; v_gene: TRBV12-3/TRBV12-4; d_gene: -; CDR3nt: TGTGCCAGCAGTACCCGGGGCAGGGGAGATCAGCCCCAGCATTTT; CDR3aa: CASSTRGRGDQPQHF
abundance: -; j_gene: TRBJ1-6; v_gene: TRBV6-5; d_gene: -; CDR3nt: TGTGCCAGCAGTTACGGAGGGTCTAATTCACCCCTCCACTTT; CDR3aa: CASSYGGSNSPLHF
abundance: -; j_gene: TRBJ1-1; v_gene: TRBV13; d_gene: TRBD1; CDR3nt: TGTGCCAGCAGCCAGGGGGTCGGGACGGTAAAAGCTTTCTTT; CDR3aa: CASSQGVGTVKAFF
abundance: -; j_gene: TRBJ1-4; v_gene: TRBV6-6; d_gene: -; CDR3nt: TGTGCCAGCGCGATACAGGGAGGGGGTGAAAAACTGTTTTTT; CDR3aa: CASAIQGGGEKLFF
abundance: -; j_gene: TRBJ2-7; v_gene: TRBV6-6; d_gene: -; CDR3nt: TGTGCCAGCAGTTCCGACTACTACGAGCAGTACTTC; CDR3aa: CASSSDYYEQYF